A selection of T cell receptor beta chains follows, all from one sample in a study of T cell changes during pregnancy in multiple sclerosis. The method was immunoSEQ multiplex PCR; TCRdb's version includes in-frame clones alone and lacks a portion of them. Of roughly 42,000 clones listed, 80% to 90% are singletons. The material was CD4+ T cells from peripheral blood mononuclear cells, obtained in the first trimester of pregnancy. The receptors were sampled from a female donor with multiple sclerosis, enrolled in a pregnancy study. CDR3s include the opening cysteine and the closing phenylalanine or tryptophan. Fields, in order: V gene, clone size, D gene, J gene, CDR3 DNA, CDR3 protein. The D gene is left open where the match is weak. Not all rows give a size; the values are once, few, many and, for expanded clones, a class.

TRBV7-2	once	TRBD2	TRBJ2-7	TGTGCCAGCAGCACGACTAGCGGACCCTACGAGCAGTACTTC	CASSTTSGPYEQYF
TRBV19	NA	TRBD1	TRBJ1-5	TGTGCCAGTAGTGGCGGGACAGATAATCAGCCCCAGCATTTT	CASSGGTDNQPQHF
TRBV28	once	NA	TRBJ1-2	TGTGCCAGCCGTTACCCCAGAGGGGGAGCCTATGGCTACACCTTC	CASRYPRGGAYGYTF
TRBV13	NA	TRBD2	TRBJ2-7	TGTGCCAGCAGCTTAGAGGGGCCTACTAGCGGGAGGGCCTTCGAGCAGTACTTC	CASSLEGPTSGRAFEQYF
TRBV6-5	NA	TRBD2	TRBJ2-4	TGTGCCAGCAGCTCTAGCGGGGGGGACATTCAGTACTTC	CASSSSGGDIQYF
TRBV7-2	NA	TRBD2	TRBJ2-7	TGTGCCAGCCGCCTAGCGGGAGGGGGCGAGCAGTACTTC	CASRLAGGGEQYF
TRBV7-9	NA	NA	TRBJ2-2	TGTGCCAGCAGCTTAACAGGGATGAGCACCGGGGAGCTGTTTTTT	CASSLTGMSTGELFF
TRBV25-1	NA	TRBD1	TRBJ1-4	TGTGCCAGCAGTGGCGGGACAGCCCCAGAAAAACTGTTTTTT	CASSGGTAPEKLFF
TRBV5-1	NA	TRBD1	TRBJ1-2	TGCGCCAGCAGCTCCGGGACAGGGGTTAACTATGGCTACACCTTC	CASSSGTGVNYGYTF
TRBV10-3	NA	TRBD2	TRBJ2-7	TGTGCCATCAGTGGGGGACTAGATGATGGCCACGAGCAGTACTTC	CAISGGLDDGHEQYF
TRBV6-5	NA	TRBD1	TRBJ1-5	TGTGCCAGCAAAACGACAGGGACCGGCAATCAGCCCCAGCATTTT	CASKTTGTGNQPQHF
TRBV14	NA	NA	TRBJ2-3	TGTGCCAGCAGCCAAGACTTCGACAGGGATACGCAGTATTTT	CASSQDFDRDTQYF
TRBV30	NA	TRBD1	TRBJ1-2	TGTGCCTGGAGTCGGACAGGGGGAAACTATGGCTACACCTTC	CAWSRTGGNYGYTF
TRBV28	NA	TRBD1	TRBJ2-1	TGTGCCAGCAGTCTTTGGACAGGGAGCGGCAACAATGAGCAGTTCTTC	CASSLWTGSGNNEQFF
TRBV5-1	NA	NA	TRBJ2-5	TGCGCCAGCAGCTTGGACATTTTCGGGTCCCAAGAGACCCAGTACTTC	CASSLDIFGSQETQYF
TRBV19	NA	NA	TRBJ2-1	TGTGCCAGTAGGGGGGGTCATCGGTCCAATGAGCAGTTCTTC	CASRGGHRSNEQFF
TRBV19	NA	TRBD1	TRBJ2-7	TGTGCCAGTAGTATCACGGGACAGGGCTCCTACGAGCAGTACTTC	CASSITGQGSYEQYF
TRBV10-1	NA	NA	TRBJ1-3	TGCGGGAAGGACAGCTACTCTGGAAACACCATATATTTT	CGKDSYSGNTIYF
TRBV7-2	once	TRBD1	TRBJ2-6	TGTGCCAGCACGCAAACCGGGACAGGGATCGCTGGGGCCAACGTCCTGACTTTC	CASTQTGTGIAGANVLTF
TRBV6-1	once	NA	TRBJ2-7	TGTGCCAGCAGTGAAGGAGAGGACACCTGGGGGCCAACCTACGAGCAGTACTTC	CASSEGEDTWGPTYEQYF
TRBV29-1	NA	NA	TRBJ1-3	TGCAGCGTTCAGGAGGGGACTGGAAACACCATATATTTT	CSVQEGTGNTIYF
TRBV5-1	NA	TRBD2	TRBJ2-7	TGCGCCAGCAGACTAGCGGGAGGTTACGAGCAGTACTTC	CASRLAGGYEQYF
TRBV5-8	once	NA	TRBJ1-2	TGTGCCAGCAGCTTCTTAAGCCCATTGAACTATGGCTACACCTTC	CASSFLSPLNYGYTF
TRBV9	NA	TRBD2	TRBJ2-1	TGTGCCAGCAGCGTGAGAGCGGGAGGACTTAATGAGCAGTTCTTC	CASSVRAGGLNEQFF
TRBV29-1	once	TRBD2	TRBJ2-3	TGCAGTCTCCGGGGGGCAGATACGCAGTATTTT	CSLRGADTQYF
TRBV18	NA	NA	TRBJ2-2	TGTGCCAGCTCACCACGCAACTACAACACCGGGGAGCTGTTTTTT	CASSPRNYNTGELFF
TRBV7-9	once	NA	TRBJ1-1	TGTGCCAGCAGCTTAGCGCCGACAGGAAACACTGAAGCTTTCTTT	CASSLAPTGNTEAFF
TRBV29-1	NA	TRBD2	TRBJ2-3	TGCAGCGCTCTATCCGGGACTAGCATGGATACGCAGTATTTT	CSALSGTSMDTQYF
TRBV11-3	NA	NA	TRBJ2-1	TGTGCCAGCAGCTTAGCGGGAGTGAACAATGAGCAGTTCTTC	CASSLAGVNNEQFF
TRBV7-6	NA	TRBD1	TRBJ2-7	TGTGCCAGCAGCTTAGGAGTCGCGGGACAGGGTACCCACGAGCAGTACTTC	CASSLGVAGQGTHEQYF
TRBV28	NA	NA	TRBJ1-2	TGTGCCAGCAGTTTATGGCCGGTCGGACAGCCGGTCTATGGCTACACCTTC	CASSLWPVGQPVYGYTF
TRBV5-6	once	NA	TRBJ2-7	TGTGCCAGCAGTTCGGGAACCTACCTCTCCTACGAGCAGTACTTC	CASSSGTYLSYEQYF
TRBV5-1	NA	NA	TRBJ2-3	TGCGCCAGCAGCTTGGACGGGTCGGGGGATACGCAGTATTTT	CASSLDGSGDTQYF
TRBV7-8	NA	TRBD1	TRBJ1-2	TGTGCCAGCAGCTTCCAAGACAGGGGGCAAGGCTACACCTTC	CASSFQDRGQGYTF
TRBV5-1	NA	NA	TRBJ2-2	TGCGCCAGCAGCCTGGGTCGTGGCAACACCGGGGAGCTGTTTTTT	CASSLGRGNTGELFF
TRBV7-2	few	TRBD1	TRBJ1-5	TGTGCCAGCAGCTTACGGGAAGGTGACAGGGCCAATCAGCCCCAGCATTTT	CASSLREGDRANQPQHF
TRBV4-1	NA	TRBD2	TRBJ2-3	TGCGCCAGCAGCCACTTAAGGATAGCGGGACCGACAGATACGCAGTATTTT	CASSHLRIAGPTDTQYF
TRBV11-3	NA	NA	TRBJ2-2	TGTGCCAGCAGCTGGACATCCTCGACCGGGGAGCTGTTTTTT	CASSWTSSTGELFF
TRBV28	NA	NA	TRBJ2-5	TGTGCCAGCAGTCCCTCCCCCGCGTTAAAGACCCAGTACTTC	CASSPSPALKTQYF
TRBV27	NA	NA	TRBJ1-5	TGTGCCAGCAGCTTTCTTAGCAATCAGCCCCAGCATTTT	CASSFLSNQPQHF
TRBV25-1	NA	TRBD2	TRBJ2-7	TGTGCCAGCAGTGATTGGGGACTAGCGGGAACAAAGCAGTACTTC	CASSDWGLAGTKQYF
TRBV29-1	NA	NA	TRBJ1-5	TGCAGCGTTGGGGGGGTGAGCAATCAGCCCCAGCATTTT	CSVGGVSNQPQHF
TRBV19	once	NA	TRBJ2-5	TGTGCCAGTAGTATTGGGGGGGCCGGACCGACCCAGTACTTC	CASSIGGAGPTQYF
TRBV29-1	NA	NA	TRBJ1-2	TGCAGCGTAAGAAGACAGGCTGGCTACACCTTC	CSVRRQAGYTF
TRBV14	NA	TRBD2	TRBJ2-3	TGTGCCAGCAGCCAAGATTGGGTCGCTAGCGGGAGTACAGATACGCAGTATTTT	CASSQDWVASGSTDTQYF